This paragraph reports one T cell receptor (beta chain). Antigen: not known. The data were obtained in a study of long-term antiretroviral therapy in people with HIV. The wider study: The 2015 immediate-ART recommendation came about a decade after the earliest samples.

Overall study findings and caveats: Repertoire dominance by clones expanded before ART was seen at all time points.

Survey-level resolution applied to immunoSEQ assay v3.0. Sequencing was intended to reach roughly 35,000-50,000 T-cell genomes per sample. Using immunoSEQ multiplex PCR, the repertoire was profiled, and TCRdb retains in-frame clones only, with some absent. The sample lists roughly 25,000 clones; over 75% were seen once. With 6 bases clipped from V and 4 bases from J, the junction kept 7 bases outside the gene matches. The CDR3 spans 15 residues. Looked up from germline, CDR1 is MNHNS and CDR2 is SASEGT. Ahead of DNA extraction, samples held about 0.95-10 million cryopreserved PBMC each. The rearrangement joins TRBV6-1 to TRBJ2-2, with TRBD1 matching over 8 bases. The specimen was unsorted PBMCs, collected 1.1 years before starting antiretroviral therapy. This clonotype was obtained from a woman aged 25-40 years with HIV. The CDR3 sequence: CASRDRVDFTGELFF. The CDR3 region has the DNA TGTGCCAGCAGGGACAGGGTCGATTTCACCGGGGAGCTGTTTTTT.